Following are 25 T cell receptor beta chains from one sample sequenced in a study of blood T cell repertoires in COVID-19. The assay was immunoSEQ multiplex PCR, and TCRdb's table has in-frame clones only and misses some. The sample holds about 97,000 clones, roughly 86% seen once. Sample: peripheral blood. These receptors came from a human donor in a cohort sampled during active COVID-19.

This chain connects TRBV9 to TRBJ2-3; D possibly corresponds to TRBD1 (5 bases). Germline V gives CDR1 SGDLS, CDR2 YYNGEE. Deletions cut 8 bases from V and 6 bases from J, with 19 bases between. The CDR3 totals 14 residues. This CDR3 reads CASATIGAADTQYF. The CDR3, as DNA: TGTGCCAGTGCGACGATTGGGGCGGCTGATACGCAGTATTTT.

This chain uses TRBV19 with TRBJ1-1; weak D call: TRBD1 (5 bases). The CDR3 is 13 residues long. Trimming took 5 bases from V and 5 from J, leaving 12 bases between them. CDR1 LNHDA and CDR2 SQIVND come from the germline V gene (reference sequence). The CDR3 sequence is CASSPGGRTEAFF. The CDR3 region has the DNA TGTGCCAGTAGTCCCGGGGGGAGAACTGAAGCTTTCTTT.

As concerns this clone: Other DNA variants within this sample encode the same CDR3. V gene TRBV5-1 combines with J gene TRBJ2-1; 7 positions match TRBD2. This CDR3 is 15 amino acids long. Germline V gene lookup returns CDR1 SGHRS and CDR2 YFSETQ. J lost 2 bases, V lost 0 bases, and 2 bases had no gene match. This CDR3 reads CASSLGGSTYNEQFF. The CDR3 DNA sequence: TGCGCCAGCAGCTTGGGCGGGAGCACCTACAATGAGCAGTTCTTC.

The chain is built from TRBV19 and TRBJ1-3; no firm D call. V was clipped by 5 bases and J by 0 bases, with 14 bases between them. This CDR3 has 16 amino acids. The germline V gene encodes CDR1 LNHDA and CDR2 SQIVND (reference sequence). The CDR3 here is CASSAGVRFSGNTIYF. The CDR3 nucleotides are TGTGCCAGTAGTGCGGGAGTTCGCTTCTCTGGAAACACCATATATTTT. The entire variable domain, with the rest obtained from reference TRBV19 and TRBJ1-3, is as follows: DGGITQSPKYLFRKEGQNVTLSCEQNLNHDAMYWYRQDPGQGLRLIYYSQIVNDFQKGDIAEGYSVSREKKESFPLTVTSAQKNPTAFYLCASSAGVRFSGNTIYFGEGSWLTVV.

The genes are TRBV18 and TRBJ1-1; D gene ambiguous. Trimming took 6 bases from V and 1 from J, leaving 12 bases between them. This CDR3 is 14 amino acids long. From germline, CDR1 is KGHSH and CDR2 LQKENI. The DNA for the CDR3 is TGTGCCAGCTCCCCTCTAGAGCAGAACACTGAAGCTTTCTTT. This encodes CASSPLEQNTEAFF.

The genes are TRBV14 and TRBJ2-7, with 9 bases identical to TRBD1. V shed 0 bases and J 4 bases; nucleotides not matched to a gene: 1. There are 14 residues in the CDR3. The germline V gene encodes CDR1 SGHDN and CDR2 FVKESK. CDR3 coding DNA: TGTGCCAGCAGCCAAGAGGGACAGGGATACGAGCAGTACTTC. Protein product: CASSQEGQGYEQYF.

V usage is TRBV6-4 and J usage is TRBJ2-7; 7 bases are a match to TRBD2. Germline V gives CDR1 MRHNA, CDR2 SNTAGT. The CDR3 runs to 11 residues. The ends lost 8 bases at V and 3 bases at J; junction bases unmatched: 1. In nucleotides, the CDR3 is TGTGCCAGCGGGAGGGTCTACGAGCAGTACTTC. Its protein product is CASGRVYEQYF.

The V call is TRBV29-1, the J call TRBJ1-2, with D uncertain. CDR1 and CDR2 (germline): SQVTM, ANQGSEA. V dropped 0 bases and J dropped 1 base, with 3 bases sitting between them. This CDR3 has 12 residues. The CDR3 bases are TGCAGCGTTGAAGACGGTAACTATGGCTACACCTTC. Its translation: CSVEDGNYGYTF.

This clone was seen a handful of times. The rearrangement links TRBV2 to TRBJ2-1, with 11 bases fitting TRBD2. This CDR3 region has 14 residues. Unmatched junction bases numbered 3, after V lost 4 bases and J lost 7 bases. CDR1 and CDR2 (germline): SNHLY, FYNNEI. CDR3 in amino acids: CASSGLAGLNEQFF. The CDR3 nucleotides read TGTGCCAGCAGTGGACTAGCGGGATTAAATGAGCAGTTCTTC.

The CDR3 nucleotides are TGTGCCAGCAGCCTCGCTATGAACACTGAAGCTTTCTTT. Its protein product is CASSLAMNTEAFF. The chain joins TRBV14 to TRBJ1-1; D is uncertain. The V gene lost 4 bases and the J gene lost 0 bases, with 6 bases spanning the gap. The CDR3 runs to 13 residues. Looked up from germline, CDR1 is SGHDN and CDR2 is FVKESK.

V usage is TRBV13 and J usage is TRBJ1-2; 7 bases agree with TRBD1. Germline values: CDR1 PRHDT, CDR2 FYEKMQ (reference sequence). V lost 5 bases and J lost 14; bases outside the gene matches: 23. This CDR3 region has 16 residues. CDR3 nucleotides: TGTGCCAGCAGCATTTTCCCTAGTACTCAGGGGGGAAACTCGACCTTC. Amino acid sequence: CASSIFPSTQGGNSTF.

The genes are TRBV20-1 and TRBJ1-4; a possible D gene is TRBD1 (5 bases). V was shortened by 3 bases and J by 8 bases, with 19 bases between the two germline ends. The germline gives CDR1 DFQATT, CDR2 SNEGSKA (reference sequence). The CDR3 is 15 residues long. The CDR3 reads CSASDSLGGEEKLFF. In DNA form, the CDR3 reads TGCAGTGCTAGTGACTCCCTGGGGGGAGAGGAAAAACTGTTTTTT.

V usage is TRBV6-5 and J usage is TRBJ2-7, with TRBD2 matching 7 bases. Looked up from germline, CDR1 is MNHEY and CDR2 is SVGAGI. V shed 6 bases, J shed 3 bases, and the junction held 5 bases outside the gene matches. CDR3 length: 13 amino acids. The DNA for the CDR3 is TGTGCCAGCAGCCGGGACTACAGCTACGAGCAGTACTTC. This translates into CASSRDYSYEQYF.

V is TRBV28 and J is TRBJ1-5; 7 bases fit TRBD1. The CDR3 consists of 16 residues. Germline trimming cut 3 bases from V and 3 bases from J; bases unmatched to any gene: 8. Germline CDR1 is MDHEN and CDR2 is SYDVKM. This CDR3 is CASSFVKGALNQPQHF. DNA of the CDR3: TGTGCCAGCAGTTTCGTGAAGGGGGCTCTCAATCAGCCCCAGCATTTT.

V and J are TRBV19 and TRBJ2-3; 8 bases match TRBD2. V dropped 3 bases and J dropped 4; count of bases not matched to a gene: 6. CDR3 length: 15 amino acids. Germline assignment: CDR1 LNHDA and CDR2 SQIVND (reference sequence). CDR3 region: CASSMFSGRSDTQYF. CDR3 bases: TGTGCCAGTAGTATGTTCAGCGGGAGATCAGATACGCAGTATTTT.

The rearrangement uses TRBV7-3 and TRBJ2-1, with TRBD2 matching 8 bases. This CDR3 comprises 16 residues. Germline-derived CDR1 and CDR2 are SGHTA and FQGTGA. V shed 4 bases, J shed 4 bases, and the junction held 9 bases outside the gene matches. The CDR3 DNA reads TGTGCCAGCAGCTCAGGAGCGGGAGCGGGGTACAATGAGCAGTTCTTC. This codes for CASSSGAGAGYNEQFF. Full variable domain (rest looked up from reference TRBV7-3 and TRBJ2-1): GAGVSQTPSNKVTEKGKYVELRCDPISGHTALYWYRQSLGQGPEFLIYFQGTGAADDSGLPNDRFFAVRPEGSVSTLKIQRTERGDSAVYLCASSSGAGAGYNEQFFGPGTRLTVL.

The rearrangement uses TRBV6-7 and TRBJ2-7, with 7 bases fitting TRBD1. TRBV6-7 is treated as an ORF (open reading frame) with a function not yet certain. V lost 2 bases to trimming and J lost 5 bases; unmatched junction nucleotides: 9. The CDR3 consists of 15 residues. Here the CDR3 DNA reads TGTGCCAGCAGTTACAGCCCAAACAGGGGCCACGAGCAGTACTTC. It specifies CASSYSPNRGHEQYF.

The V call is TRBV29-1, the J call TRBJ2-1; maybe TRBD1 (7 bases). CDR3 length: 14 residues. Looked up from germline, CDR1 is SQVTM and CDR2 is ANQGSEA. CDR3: CTHQGGGSYNEQFF. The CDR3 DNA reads TGCACCCACCAGGGGGGTGGGTCCTACAATGAGCAGTTCTTC.

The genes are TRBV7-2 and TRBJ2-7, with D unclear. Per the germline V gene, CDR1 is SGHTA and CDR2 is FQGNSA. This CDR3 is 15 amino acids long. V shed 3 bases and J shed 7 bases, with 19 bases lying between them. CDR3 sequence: CASSFTEAFRGEQYF. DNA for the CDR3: TGTGCCAGCAGCTTCACCGAGGCCTTCCGCGGAGAGCAGTACTTC.

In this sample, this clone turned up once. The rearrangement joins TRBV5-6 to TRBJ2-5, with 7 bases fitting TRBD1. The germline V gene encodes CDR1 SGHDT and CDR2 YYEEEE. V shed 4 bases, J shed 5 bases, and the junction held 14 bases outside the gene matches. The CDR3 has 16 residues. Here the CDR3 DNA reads TGTGCCAGCAGCATCGCCGGGACAGAGCTTACGGAGACCCAGTACTTC. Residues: CASSIAGTELTETQYF.

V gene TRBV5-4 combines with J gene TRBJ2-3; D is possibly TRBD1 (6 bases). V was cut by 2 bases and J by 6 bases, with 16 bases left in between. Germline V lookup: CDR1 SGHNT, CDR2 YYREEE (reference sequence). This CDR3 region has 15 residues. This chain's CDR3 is CASSLRDRTRDTQYF. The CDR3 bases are TGTGCCAGCAGCTTACGAGACAGGACAAGGGATACGCAGTATTTT.

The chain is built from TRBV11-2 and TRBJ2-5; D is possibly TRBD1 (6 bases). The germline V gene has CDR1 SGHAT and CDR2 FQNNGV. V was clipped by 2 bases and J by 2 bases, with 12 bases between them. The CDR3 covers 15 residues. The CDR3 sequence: CASSLTTGKQETQYF. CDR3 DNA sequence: TGTGCCAGCAGCTTAACTACAGGGAAGCAAGAGACCCAGTACTTC.

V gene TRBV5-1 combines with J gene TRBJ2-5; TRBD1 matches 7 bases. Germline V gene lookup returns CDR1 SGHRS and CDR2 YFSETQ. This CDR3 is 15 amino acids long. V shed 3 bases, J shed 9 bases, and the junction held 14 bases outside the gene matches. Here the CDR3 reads CASSSETGQQRPQYF. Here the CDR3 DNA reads TGCGCCAGCAGCTCCGAAACGGGACAGCAGAGACCCCAGTACTTC. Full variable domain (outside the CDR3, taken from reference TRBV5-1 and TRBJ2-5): KAGVTQTPRYLIKTRGQQVTLSCSPISGHRSVSWYQQTPGQGLQFLFEYFSETQRNKGNFPGRFSGRQFSNSRSEMNVSTLELGDSALYLCASSSETGQQRPQYFGPGTRLLVL.

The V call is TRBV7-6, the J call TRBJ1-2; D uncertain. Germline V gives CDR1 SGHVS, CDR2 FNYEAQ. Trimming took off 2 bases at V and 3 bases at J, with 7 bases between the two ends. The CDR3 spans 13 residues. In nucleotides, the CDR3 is TGTGCCAGCAGCTTAAATGTAGACTATGGCTACACCTTC. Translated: CASSLNVDYGYTF.

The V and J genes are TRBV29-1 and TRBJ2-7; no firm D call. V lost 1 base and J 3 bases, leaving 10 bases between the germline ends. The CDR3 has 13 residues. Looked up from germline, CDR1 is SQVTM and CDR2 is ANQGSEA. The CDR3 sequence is CSVEAEPFYEQYF. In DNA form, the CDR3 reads TGCAGCGTTGAAGCGGAGCCATTCTACGAGCAGTACTTC.